The next 15 T cell receptor beta chains were all read from a single sample in a study of early T cells in non-severe SARS-CoV-2 infection. In TCRdb, the 5' RACE reads were re-called with MiXCR into one record per CDR3 protein. The data hold 25,000 to 35,000 distinct CDR3 sequences, with roughly 6.6% observed a single time. The specimen sequenced was whole blood. These receptor sequences come from an adult who was a healthcare worker with PCR-confirmed SARS-CoV-2 infection or an uninfected control (not recorded which).

This clonotype was found many times. This rearrangement joins TRBV20-1 to TRBJ2-5; TRBD2 matches at 7 bases. CDR3 length: 15 residues. The V gene's germline CDR1 is DFQATT and CDR2 SNEGSKA (reference sequence). V dropped 3 bases and J dropped 5; count of bases not matched to a gene: 12. This chain's CDR3 is CSASGAAGRTETQYF. DNA for the CDR3: TGCAGTGCTAGTGGGGCAGCGGGACGAACCGAGACCCAGTACTTC.

This clonotype was counted between two and nine times. The V and J genes are TRBV5-1 and TRBJ2-5; D ambiguous. V was cut by 1 base and J by 5 bases, with 12 bases left in between. In germline, CDR1 is SGHRS, CDR2 YFSETQ. The CDR3 contains 14 residues. In DNA form, the CDR3 reads TGCGCCAGCAGCTTGTTAGTGTTCGGGGAGACCCAGTACTTC. It specifies CASSLLVFGETQYF.

V is TRBV20-1 and J is TRBJ2-1; D might be TRBD2 (6 bases). CDR1 DFQATT and CDR2 SNEGSKA come from the germline V gene (reference sequence). V lost 3 bases to trimming and J lost 2 bases, with 8 bases between them. CDR3 size: 13 residues. The CDR3: CSARAGTYNEQFF. Written as DNA, the CDR3 is TGCAGTGCTAGGGCGGGGACCTACAATGAGCAGTTCTTC.

This clonotype appeared many times. This chain uses TRBV7-2 with TRBJ2-4; D is undetermined. Germline V lookup: CDR1 SGHTA, CDR2 FQGNSA. The CDR3 is 12 amino acids. V gave up 5 bases and J gave up 6 bases, with 8 bases separating them. CDR3 sequence (DNA): TGTGCCAGCAGCGCGCCCCCAAACATTCAGTACTTC. Translation: CASSAPPNIQYF.

This clonotype was detected many times. The chain couples TRBV30 to TRBJ1-6; no firm D call. Trimming took 0 bases from V and 10 from J, leaving 16 bases between them. The CDR3 length is 15 residues. Germline CDR1 is GTSNPN and CDR2 is SVGIG (reference sequence). CDR3 region: CAWSVLKQPGSPLHF. Written as DNA, the CDR3 is TGTGCCTGGAGTGTGCTCAAACAGCCAGGATCACCCCTCCACTTT.

This clonotype occurred many times. This chain joins TRBV18 and TRBJ2-1; 11 bases fit TRBD2. There are 15 residues in the CDR3. The trim removed 3 bases at V and 4 bases at J, leaving 2 bases unmatched. CDR1 is KGHSH, CDR2 LQKENI, per germline. The CDR3 loop is CASSPGLAAYNEQFF. The CDR3 coding sequence is TGTGCCAGCTCACCGGGACTAGCGGCATACAATGAGCAGTTCTTC.

In this sample, this clonotype turned up a few times. The rearrangement uses TRBV4-3 and TRBJ2-6, with D perhaps matching TRBD1 (7 bases). V lost 0 bases and J lost 0, with 15 bases in between. CDR3 length: 19 residues. Germline CDR1 reads LGHNA; CDR2 reads YSLEER. The CDR3 sequence is CASSQDLRQGGSGANVLTF. The CDR3 nucleotides read TGCGCCAGCAGCCAAGATCTCCGCCAGGGGGGCTCTGGGGCCAACGTCCTGACTTTC.

This clonotype was recorded at least ten times. This chain links TRBV7-9 with TRBJ2-1, with 7 nucleotides matching TRBD1. V shed 6 bases, J shed 6 bases, and the junction held 8 bases outside the gene matches. Germline V lookup: CDR1 SEHNR, CDR2 FQNEAQ (reference sequence). This CDR3 has 14 amino acids. For the CDR3, the DNA is TGTGCCAGCAGTAGCACAGGGGCCTTCAATGAGCAGTTCTTC. This codes for CASSSTGAFNEQFF.

About this clonotype: Just one base apart from a much larger clone, this may be a read error. The V gene is TRBV3-1, the J gene TRBJ1-1; 7 nucleotides align to TRBD1. V gave up 5 bases and J gave up 4 bases; unmatched junction bases: 4. Per the germline V gene, CDR1 is LGHDT and CDR2 is YNNKEL (reference sequence). The CDR3 contains 13 residues. The CDR3 DNA follows: TGTGCCAGCAGCTGGGACAGATCCACTGAAGCTTTCTTT. It codes for CASSWDRSTEAFF. Using reference TRBV3-1 and TRBJ1-1 for the parts outside the CDR3, the full variable domain is DTAVSQTPKYLVTQMGNDKSIKCEQNLGHDTMYWYKQDSKKFLKIMFSYNNKELIINETVPNRFSPKSPDKAHLNLHINSLELGDSAVYFCASSWDRSTEAFFGQGTRLTVV.

This clonotype was detected ten times or more. The genes are TRBV4-2 and TRBJ1-2, with a tentative D call TRBD1 (5 bases). The germline V and J ends were trimmed by 0 bases and 4 bases, with 12 bases remaining between them. The CDR3 spans 15 residues. Germline CDR1 LGHNA, CDR2 YNFKEQ. CDR3 loop: CASSQDQQDLYGYTF. Here the CDR3 DNA reads TGTGCCAGCAGCCAAGATCAACAGGATCTCTATGGCTACACCTTC.

This clonotype was counted many times. The chain links TRBV5-6 to TRBJ1-1, with 9 nucleotides matching TRBD1. This CDR3 region has 16 residues. Germline V CDR1 and CDR2: SGHDT, YYEEEE. The trim removed 4 bases at V and 3 bases at J, leaving 10 bases unmatched. The CDR3 bases are TGTGCCAGCAGCCTAAGGACAGGGGCTGTTCACACTGAAGCTTTCTTT. It is translated as CASSLRTGAVHTEAFF.

This clonotype has more than one count but fewer than ten. V and J are TRBV19 and TRBJ2-6, with unresolved D. The V gene lost 2 bases and the J gene lost 0 bases, with 2 bases spanning the gap. The germline gives CDR1 LNHDA, CDR2 SQIVND (reference sequence). This CDR3 contains 14 residues. The DNA of the CDR3 is TGTGCCAGTAGTATAAGCTCTGGGGCCAACGTCCTGACTTTC. This gives the protein CASSISSGANVLTF.

This clonotype was recorded at least ten times. The chain uses TRBV12-3 or TRBV12-4 and TRBJ2-7, with a tentative D call TRBD1 (6 bases). The CDR3 has 13 amino acids. The ends were cut back, 6 bases at V and 2 bases at J, with 11 bases in the middle. The CDR3 DNA is TGTGCCAGCAGGAAAAACAGGGCCTACGAGCAGTACTTC. Translation gives CASRKNRAYEQYF.

This clonotype has only a few counts. This rearrangement joins TRBV12-5 to TRBJ1-2; no reliable D call. The CDR3 runs 16 residues. The germline V and J ends were trimmed by 5 bases and 2 bases, with 18 bases remaining between them. Germline CDR1 reads LGHNT; CDR2 reads FRNRAP. The chain's CDR3 is CASGPAAAILNYGYTF. The CDR3 bases are TGTGCTAGTGGTCCCGCCGCAGCTATCCTGAACTATGGCTACACCTTC.

This clonotype was recorded many times. This chain joins TRBV2 and TRBJ2-7, with 8 bases that match TRBD1. The germline gives CDR1 SNHLY, CDR2 FYNNEI. The CDR3 is 12 residues long. Losses at the gene ends were 10 bases for V and 3 bases for J; bases not matched to a gene: 5. The CDR3 here is CAILGQGYEQYF. DNA for the CDR3: TGTGCCATCCTAGGACAGGGCTACGAGCAGTACTTC.